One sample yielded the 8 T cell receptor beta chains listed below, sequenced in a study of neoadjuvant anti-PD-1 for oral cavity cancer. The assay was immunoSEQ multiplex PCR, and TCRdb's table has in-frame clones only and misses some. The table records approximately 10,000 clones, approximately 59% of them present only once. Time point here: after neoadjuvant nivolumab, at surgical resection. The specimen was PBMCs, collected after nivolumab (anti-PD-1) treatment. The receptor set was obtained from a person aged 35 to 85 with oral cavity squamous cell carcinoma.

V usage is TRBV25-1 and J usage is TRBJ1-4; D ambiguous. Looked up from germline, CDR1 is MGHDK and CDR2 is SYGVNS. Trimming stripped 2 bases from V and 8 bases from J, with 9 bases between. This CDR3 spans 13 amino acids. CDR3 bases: TGTGCCAGCAGTGAAGCTGGTGGGGAAAAACTGTTTTTT. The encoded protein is CASSEAGGEKLFF.

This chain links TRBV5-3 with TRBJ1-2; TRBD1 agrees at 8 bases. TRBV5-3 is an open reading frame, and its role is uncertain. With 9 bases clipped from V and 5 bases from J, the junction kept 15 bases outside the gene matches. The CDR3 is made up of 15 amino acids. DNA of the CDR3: TGTGCCATCCTAGGGGGCGGACAGGGCAAATATGGCTACACCTTC. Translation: CAILGGGQGKYGYTF.

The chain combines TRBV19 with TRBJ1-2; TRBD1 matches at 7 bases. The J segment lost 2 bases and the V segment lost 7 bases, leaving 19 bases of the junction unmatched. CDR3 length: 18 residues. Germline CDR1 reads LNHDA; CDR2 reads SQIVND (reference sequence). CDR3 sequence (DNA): TGTGCCAGTACTTCATCGTGGTGGCAGGGGGAGGGCAACTATGGCTACACCTTC. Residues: CASTSSWWQGEGNYGYTF.

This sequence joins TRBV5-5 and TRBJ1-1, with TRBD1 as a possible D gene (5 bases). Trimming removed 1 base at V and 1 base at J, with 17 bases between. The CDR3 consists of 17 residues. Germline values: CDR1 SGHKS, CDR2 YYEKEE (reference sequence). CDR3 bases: TGTGCCAGCAGCTTGACCAGGGCTCTTAGTTGGAACACTGAAGCTTTCTTT. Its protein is CASSLTRALSWNTEAFF. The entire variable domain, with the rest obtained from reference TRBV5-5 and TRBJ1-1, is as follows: DAGVTQSPTHLIKTRGQQVTLRCSPISGHKSVSWYQQVLGQGPQFIFQYYEKEERGRGNFPDRFSARQFPNYSSELNVNALLLGDSALYLCASSLTRALSWNTEAFFGQGTRLTVV.

In DNA form, the CDR3 reads TGTGCCTGGAACTTGGGACTAGCCCCCTACGAGCAGTACTTC. It yields the protein CAWNLGLAPYEQYF. This chain links TRBV30 with TRBJ2-7, with 9 bases aligning to TRBD2. V was pared by 4 bases and J by 2 bases, with 6 bases of the junction left unmatched. The CDR3 is 14 residues long. CDR1 is GTSNPN, CDR2 SVGIG, per germline (reference sequence).

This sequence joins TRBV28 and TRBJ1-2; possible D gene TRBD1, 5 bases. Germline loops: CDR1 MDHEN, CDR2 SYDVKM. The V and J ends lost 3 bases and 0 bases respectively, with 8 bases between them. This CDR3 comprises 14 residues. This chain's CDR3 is CASSLDTTNYGYTF. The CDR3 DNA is TGTGCCAGCAGTTTGGACACAACTAACTATGGCTACACCTTC.

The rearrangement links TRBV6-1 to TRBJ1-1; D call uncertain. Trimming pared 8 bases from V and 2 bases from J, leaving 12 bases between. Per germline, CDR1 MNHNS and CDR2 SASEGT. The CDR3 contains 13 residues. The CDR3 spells CASRRQDNTEAFF. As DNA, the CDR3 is TGTGCCAGCCGCCGCCAGGATAACACTGAAGCTTTCTTT.

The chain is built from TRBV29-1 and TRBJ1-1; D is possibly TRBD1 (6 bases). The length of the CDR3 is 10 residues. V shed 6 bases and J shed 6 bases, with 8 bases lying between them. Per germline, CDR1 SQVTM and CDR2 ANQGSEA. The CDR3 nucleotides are TGCAGCGTCTCAGGGGCTGAAGCTTTCTTT. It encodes CSVSGAEAFF. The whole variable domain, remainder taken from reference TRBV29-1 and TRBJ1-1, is SAVISQKPSRDICQRGTSLTIQCQVDSQVTMMFWYRQQPGQSLTLIATANQGSEATYESGFVIDKFPISRPNLTFSTLTVSNMSPEDSSIYLCSVSGAEAFFGQGTRLTVV.